This TCR beta chain was retrieved from a study of blood T cell repertoires in COVID-19. The participants were between roughly 18 and 100 years old and came from some 25 US areas. CDR1 is GTSNPN and CDR2 is SVGIG in the germline V gene (reference sequence). Trimming at V came to 4 bases and at J to 4 bases, leaving 4 bases not matched to a gene. This CDR3 has 14 residues. Study processing details: Cell counts per sample came from amplifying reference gene primers. The assay was immunoSEQ multiplex PCR, and TCRdb's table has in-frame clones only and misses some. The D gene and trimming were derived from the DNA, and the V and J assignments and clone size from that table. The sample comprises almost 200,000 clones, approximately 88% of which are singletons, and 7.5% to 10% rests with the top ten.

The sample taken for sequencing was PBMCs or T cells enriched from blood (not recorded which). The chain links TRBV30 to TRBJ2-1, with 10 bases lining up with TRBD1. This TCR came from a woman in her late teens or twenties who had recovered from COVID-19. The CDR3 region has the DNA TGTGCCTGGAACCGGGACAGGGGATACAATGAGCAGTTCTTC. Its protein product is CAWNRDRGYNEQFF. Full variable domain (missing parts from reference TRBV30 and TRBJ2-1): SQTIHQWPATLVQPVGSPLSLECTVEGTSNPNLYWYRQAAGRGLQLLFYSVGIGQISSEVPQNLSASRPQDRQFILSSKKLLLSDSGFYLCAWNRDRGYNEQFFGPGTRLTVL.